The sample holds a few counts of the clone carrying this TCR beta chain. TCRdb called the RT-PCR reads again in MiXCR, with one record for every CDR3 protein. The sample shows about 110,000 distinct CDR3 sequences, 35% of them seen only once. CDR1 is DFQATT, CDR2 SNEGSKA, per germline (reference sequence). The CDR3 spans 18 residues. The ends lost 1 base at V and 2 bases at J; junction bases unmatched: 11. This sample is part of a study of patients and donors after allogeneic stem cell transplantation. The sequenced material came from blood, either unsorted or a sorted T cell fraction (not recorded which). The receptor's source is a human donor who was either an allogeneic HSCT recipient or a stem cell or donor lymphocyte infusion donor (not recorded which). It is not recorded whose cells these are; they may come from a transplant donor. The chain is built from TRBV20-1 and TRBJ1-6; 7 bases fit TRBD1. DNA of the CDR3: TGCAGTGCTAGAGCCACACAGGGGAATAGCGCCTATAATTCACCCCTCCACTTT. As protein: CSARATQGNSAYNSPLHF.